The 23 T cell receptor beta chains below come from one sample, sequenced in a study of Graves' ophthalmopathy and Graves' hyperthyroidism. Researchers took RNA transcripts and amplified TCR beta CDR3 regions from them. Second-round multiplex PCR came after a first-round RT-PCR that employed HTBI primers. TCRdb re-called the multiplex PCR reads with MiXCR, one entry per CDR3 protein. The sample lists 200,000 to 300,000 distinct CDR3 sequences; less than 55% were seen once. Source material: peripheral blood. The receptors come from an adult man with Graves' ophthalmopathy.

This clonotype has a handful of counts. The chain carries TRBV20-1 and TRBJ1-2; D is possibly TRBD1 (5 bases). The ends were cut back, 3 bases at V and 8 bases at J, with 19 bases in the middle. The CDR3 runs to 14 residues. Per the germline V gene, CDR1 is DFQATT and CDR2 is SNEGSKA (reference sequence). CDR3 DNA: TGCAGTGCTAGTGTCCAGGCAGGGCCTGACGGCTACACCTTC. Protein: CSASVQAGPDGYTF.

As to this clonotype: This CDR3 is missing its conserved last phenylalanine or tryptophan, likely due to a read error. J is TRBJ1-2 and V is TRBV20-1, with TRBD1 as a possible D gene (5 bases). This CDR3 is 13 amino acids long. Germline V gene lookup returns CDR1 DFQATT and CDR2 SNEGSKA (reference sequence). V lost 5 bases to trimming and J lost 0 bases, with 10 bases between them. The CDR3 loop is CSAGDLSNYGYTL. The DNA for the CDR3 is TGCAGTGCTGGGGACCTCTCTAACTATGGCTACACCCTC.

CDR3 DNA sequence: TGTGCCAGCAGCGTAGCCAGGGGTGGTGGCTACACCTTC. Its protein product is CASSVARGGGYTF. The V gene is TRBV9, the J gene TRBJ1-2; the D gene is possibly TRBD1 (6 bases). The CDR3 is 13 amino acids. V lost 0 bases and J 7 bases, leaving 10 bases between the germline ends. Per germline, CDR1 SGDLS and CDR2 YYNGEE. Full variable domain (outside the CDR3, taken from reference TRBV9 and TRBJ1-2): DSGVTQTPKHLITATGQRVTLRCSPRSGDLSVYWYQQSLDQGLQFLIQYYNGEERAKGNILERFSAQQFPDLHSELNLSSLELGDSALYFCASSVARGGGYTFGSGTRLTVV.

The chain couples TRBV7-8 to TRBJ1-5; unclear D gene. The CDR3 runs 14 residues. Germline V lookup: CDR1 SGHVS, CDR2 FQNEAQ. Trimming cost V 0 bases and J 9 bases, with 12 bases left between them. CDR3 sequence reads: CASSLAVYGGPQHF. CDR3 DNA: TGTGCCAGCAGCTTAGCTGTCTACGGTGGGCCCCAGCATTTT. The variable domain in full, with the rest retrieved from reference TRBV7-8 and TRBJ1-5, is GAGVSQSPRYKVAKRGQDVALRCDPISGHVSLFWYQQALGQGPEFLTYFQNEAQLDKSGLPSDRFFAERPEGSVSTLKIQRTQQEDSAVYLCASSLAVYGGPQHFGDGTRLSIL.

This clonotype was seen only a few times. The rearrangement links TRBV19 to TRBJ2-5; tentative D call: TRBD1 (5 bases). The germline CDR1 and CDR2 sequences are LNHDA and SQIVND (reference sequence). The CDR3 runs to 13 residues. Trimming took off 1 base at V and 6 bases at J, with 9 bases between the two ends. This CDR3 reads CASSIGGQQTQYF. In DNA, the CDR3 is TGTGCCAGTAGTATAGGTGGACAACAGACCCAGTACTTC.

V is TRBV12-5 and J is TRBJ1-2, with 9 bases fitting TRBD1. J gave up 5 bases and V 6 bases, and 4 bases lay outside the gene matches. The CDR3 has 13 residues. Per germline, CDR1 LGHNT and CDR2 FRNRAP. As DNA, the CDR3 is TGTGCTAGTGGAGGGACAGGGCAGTATGGCTACACCTTC. The encoded protein is CASGGTGQYGYTF.

The table lists this clonotype with a few counts. This chain uses TRBV7-6 with TRBJ2-5; 7 bases are a match to TRBD2. Germline-derived CDR1 and CDR2 are SGHVS and FNYEAQ. V trimming: 1 base; J trimming: 5 bases; junction bases outside the gene matches: 1. This CDR3 is built from 13 residues. The CDR3 spells CASSLGGGETQYF. The CDR3 DNA is TGTGCCAGCAGCTTAGGGGGGGGGGAGACCCAGTACTTC. Drawing the rest from reference TRBV7-6 and TRBJ2-5, the complete variable domain is GAGVSQSPRYKVTKRGQDVALRCDPISGHVSLYWYRQALGQGPEFLTYFNYEAQQDKSGLPNDRFSAERPEGSISTLTIQRTEQRDSAMYRCASSLGGGETQYFGPGTRLLVL.

This clonotype was seen only a few times. CDR3 residues: CASSLIENSPLHF. The CDR3 DNA is TGTGCCAGCAGCTTAATCGAGAATTCACCCCTCCACTTT. The chain links TRBV9 to TRBJ1-6, with D uncertain. The CDR3 runs 13 residues. Deletions cut 4 bases from V and 7 bases from J, with 9 bases between. The V gene's germline CDR1 is SGDLS and CDR2 YYNGEE.

This clonotype came up many times. The rearrangement links TRBV7-6 to TRBJ1-6; maybe TRBD1 (5 bases). The CDR3 has 15 residues. The germline gives CDR1 SGHVS, CDR2 FNYEAQ. V was pared by 5 bases and J by 4 bases, with 12 bases between. CDR3 sequence reads: CASSPTDSYNSPLHF. The CDR3 bases are TGTGCCAGCAGCCCCACAGACAGTTATAATTCACCCCTCCACTTT.

CDR3: CASSYGTRGAIYF. DNA for the CDR3: TGTGCCAGCAGTTATGGGACCCGTGGAGCCATATATTTT. The chain carries TRBV6-5 and TRBJ1-3; the D gene is possibly TRBD1 (5 bases). CDR1 MNHEY and CDR2 SVGAGI come from the germline V gene. Trimming left V 3 bases short and J 11 bases short, with 14 bases between. The CDR3 extends over 13 amino acids.

J is TRBJ1-4 and V is TRBV2; 8 bases align to TRBD1. The CDR3 has 16 amino acids. V shed 10 bases, J shed 0 bases, and the junction held 10 bases outside the gene matches. CDR1 SNHLY and CDR2 FYNNEI come from the germline V gene. Here the CDR3 reads CATAGTGGPTNEKLFF. For the CDR3, the DNA is TGTGCCACGGCCGGGACAGGTGGACCAACTAATGAAAAACTGTTTTTT. Looking up the rest from reference TRBV2 and TRBJ1-4 gives the full variable domain: EPEVTQTPSHQVTQMGQEVILRCVPISNHLYFYWYRQILGQKVEFLVSFYNNEISEKSEIFDDQFSVERPDGSNFTLKIRSTKLEDSAMYFCATAGTGGPTNEKLFFGSGTQLSVL.

This clonotype appeared many times. The genes are TRBV29-1 and TRBJ1-5; D is perhaps TRBD1 (6 bases). The CDR3 is 13 residues long. Trimming took 6 bases from V and 3 from J, leaving 12 bases between them. The V gene's germline CDR1 is SQVTM and CDR2 ANQGSEA. The CDR3 DNA sequence: TGCAGCGTCACTACAGGGTTCAATCAGCCCCAGCATTTT. This gives the protein CSVTTGFNQPQHF.

The chain links TRBV5-4 to TRBJ1-2; 9 bases map to TRBD1. The CDR3 totals 14 residues. CDR1 is SGHNT, CDR2 YYREEE, per germline (reference sequence). Trimming at V came to 4 bases and at J to 6 bases, leaving 7 bases not matched to a gene. The CDR3 is CASSLDRGVDGYTF. DNA for the CDR3: TGTGCCAGCAGCCTGGACAGGGGAGTCGATGGCTACACCTTC.

The V and J genes are TRBV2 and TRBJ2-7; 12 bases match TRBD2. V lost 3 bases, J lost 5 bases, and 2 bases stayed unmatched. Germline assignment: CDR1 SNHLY and CDR2 FYNNEI. The CDR3 has 14 amino acids. The CDR3 region has the DNA TGTGCCAGCAGTGATCCTAGCGGGAGGGACGAGCAGTACTTC. The encoded protein is CASSDPSGRDEQYF.

The gene calls are TRBV7-2 and TRBJ1-1; 8 nucleotides match TRBD1. The CDR3 length is 12 residues. CDR1 SGHTA and CDR2 FQGNSA come from the germline V gene. The V and J ends lost 5 bases and 12 bases, in that order; junction bases with no gene match: 8. CDR3 protein: CASSPDRVLSFF. DNA of the CDR3: TGTGCCAGCAGCCCGGACAGGGTTTTGTCTTTCTTT.

This clonotype was counted only a few times. The chain uses TRBV7-2 and TRBJ2-7, with a tentative D call TRBD2 (6 bases). Trimming shortened V by 5 bases and J by 5 bases, and 16 bases separated the two germline ends. The CDR3 length is 14 residues. Germline CDR1 SGHTA, CDR2 FQGNSA. For the CDR3, the DNA is TGTGCCAGCAGCCGTCGGGAGCGGGCTGACGAGCAGTACTTC. Translation gives CASSRRERADEQYF.

The chain joins TRBV12-3 or TRBV12-4 to TRBJ2-2, with D perhaps matching TRBD2 (7 bases). The CDR3 has 16 amino acids. V was trimmed by 3 bases and J by 3 bases, leaving 14 bases between them. CDR3: CASSFGGATHTGELFF. As DNA, the CDR3 is TGTGCCAGCAGTTTTGGGGGGGCTACTCACACCGGGGAGCTGTTTTTT.

The rearrangement joins TRBV2 to TRBJ1-5; TRBD1 is a possible D gene (5 bases). Germline CDR1 SNHLY, CDR2 FYNNEI. The V end lost 3 bases, the J end lost 0 bases, and 6 bases lay between the germline ends. The CDR3 consists of 14 residues. CDR3 residues: CASSDRVSNQPQHF. CDR3 nucleotides: TGTGCCAGCAGTGACAGGGTTAGCAATCAGCCCCAGCATTTT.

The CDR3 sequence is CASSKTVQETQYF. Written as DNA, the CDR3 is TGTGCCAGCAGCAAGACAGTCCAAGAGACCCAGTACTTC. The chain recombines TRBV7-9 with TRBJ2-5; D is possibly TRBD1 (5 bases). The length of the CDR3 is 13 residues. From germline, CDR1 is SEHNR and CDR2 FQNEAQ (reference sequence). V was pared by 5 bases and J by 1 base, with 8 bases between.

This clonotype was seen more than once but under ten times. One end of the junction does not line up with germline, which may come from a read error. This sequence joins TRBV12-3 or TRBV12-4 and TRBJ1-1, with TRBD1 as a possible D gene (5 bases). CDR3 length: 17 residues. The CDR3 nucleotides read TGTGCCACCAGTGATTTGTATTCCGGGACGGCGAACACTGAAGCTTTCTTT. Translation: CATSDLYSGTANTEAFF.

The gene calls are TRBV7-2 and TRBJ2-2, with 10 bases that match TRBD2. CDR3 length: 16 amino acids. Germline CDR1 and CDR2: SGHTA and FQGNSA. V was pared by 4 bases and J by 8 bases, with 10 bases of the junction left unmatched. CDR3 nucleotides: TGTGCCAGCAGCTCTGTAGCGGGGGGAAGCGGAGGGGAGCTGTTTTTT. Protein product: CASSSVAGGSGGELFF.

This clonotype came up a few times. The genes are TRBV12-3 or TRBV12-4 and TRBJ2-5; 11 nucleotides align to TRBD1. The ends lost 7 bases at V and 5 bases at J; junction bases unmatched: 6. The CDR3 loop spans 14 amino acids. CDR3 residues: CASTRTGGAETQYF. In DNA form, the CDR3 reads TGTGCCAGCACCCGGACAGGGGGCGCGGAGACCCAGTACTTC.

This clonotype was picked up a small number of times. The chain couples TRBV10-3 to TRBJ1-1; 11 bases are a match to TRBD1. Trimming removed 0 bases from V and 11 bases from J; junction bases left unmatched: 2. The CDR3 has 13 amino acids. From germline, CDR1 is ENHRY and CDR2 SYGVKD. The CDR3 protein is CAISESGTGGAFF. CDR3 nucleotides: TGTGCCATCAGTGAGTCGGGGACAGGGGGTGCTTTCTTT.